Reported below is one T cell receptor beta chain. The data were taken from a study of blood T cell repertoires in COVID-19. Whole-study context: Specimens from acute and convalescent COVID-19 originated in the United States, Italy and Spain. The cDNA or gDNA used as material had been derived from T cells, B-cell-depleted T cells, or PBMCs.

Per the study methods: Amplification from reference gene primers served as the basis for estimated nucleated cell counts. This table comes from immunoSEQ multiplex PCR, and its TCRdb copy is limited to in-frame clones, with some not included. V and J calls and clone size are given by that table; D and trimming were obtained from the DNA. The table includes approximately 180,000 clones, around 80% detected once. The germline gives CDR1 MGHDK, CDR2 SYGVNS. With V trimmed by 2 bases and J by 4 bases, 4 bases remained unmatched. This CDR3 is 14 amino acids long. The chain combines TRBV25-1 with TRBJ1-2, with 7 positions matching TRBD1. The sequenced sample was peripheral blood. The source is a woman aged 65 to 85 with acute or convalescent COVID-19. The CDR3, as DNA: TGTGCCAGCAGTGAACCAGGGGGAAGCTATGGCTACACCTTC. Amino acid sequence: CASSEPGGSYGYTF.